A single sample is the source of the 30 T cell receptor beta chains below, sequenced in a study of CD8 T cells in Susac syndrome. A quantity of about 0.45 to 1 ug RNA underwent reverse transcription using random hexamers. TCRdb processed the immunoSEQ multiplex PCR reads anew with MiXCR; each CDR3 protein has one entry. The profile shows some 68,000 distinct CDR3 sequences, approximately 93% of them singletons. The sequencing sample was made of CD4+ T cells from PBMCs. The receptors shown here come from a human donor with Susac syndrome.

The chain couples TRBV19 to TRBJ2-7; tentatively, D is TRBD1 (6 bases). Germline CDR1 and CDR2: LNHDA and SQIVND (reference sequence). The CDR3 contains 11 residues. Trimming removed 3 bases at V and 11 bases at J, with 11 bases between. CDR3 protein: CASSMGAKEYF. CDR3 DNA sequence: TGTGCCAGTAGTATGGGGGCCAAGGAGTACTTC. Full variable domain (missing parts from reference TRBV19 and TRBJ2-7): DGGITQSPKYLFRKEGQNVTLSCEQNLNHDAMYWYRQDPGQGLRLIYYSQIVNDFQKGDIAEGYSVSREKKESFPLTVTSAQKNPTAFYLCASSMGAKEYFGPGTRLTVT.

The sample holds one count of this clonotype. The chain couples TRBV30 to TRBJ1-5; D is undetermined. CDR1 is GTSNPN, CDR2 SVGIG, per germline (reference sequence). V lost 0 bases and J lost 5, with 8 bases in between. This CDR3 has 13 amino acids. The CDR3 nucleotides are TGTGCCTGGAGTGTACAAACGTATCAGCCCCAGCATTTT. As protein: CAWSVQTYQPQHF.

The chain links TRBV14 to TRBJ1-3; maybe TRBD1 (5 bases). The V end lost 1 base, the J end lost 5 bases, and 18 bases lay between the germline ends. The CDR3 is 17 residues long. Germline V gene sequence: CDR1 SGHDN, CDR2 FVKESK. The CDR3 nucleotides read TGTGCCAGCAGCCAAGGATACGGCAGGGAGCAGAGAAACACCATATATTTT. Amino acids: CASSQGYGREQRNTIYF.

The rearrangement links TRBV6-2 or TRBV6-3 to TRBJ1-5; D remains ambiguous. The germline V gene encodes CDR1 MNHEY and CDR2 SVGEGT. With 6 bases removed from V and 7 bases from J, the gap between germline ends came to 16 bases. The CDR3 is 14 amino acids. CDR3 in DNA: TGTGCCAGCAGCCGGACCCACGGGTCCCAGCCCCAGCATTTT. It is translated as CASSRTHGSQPQHF.

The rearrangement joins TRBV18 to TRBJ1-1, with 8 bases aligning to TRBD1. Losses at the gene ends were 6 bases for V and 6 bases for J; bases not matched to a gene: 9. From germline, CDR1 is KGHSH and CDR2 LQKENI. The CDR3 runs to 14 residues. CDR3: CASSIRQGSPEAFF. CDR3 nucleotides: TGTGCCAGCTCCATCAGACAGGGGTCCCCTGAAGCTTTCTTT.

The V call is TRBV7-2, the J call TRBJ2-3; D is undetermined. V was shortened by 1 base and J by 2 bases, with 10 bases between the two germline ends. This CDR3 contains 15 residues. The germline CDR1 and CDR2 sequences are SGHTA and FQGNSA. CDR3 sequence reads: CASSLVRDSTDTQYF. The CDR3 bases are TGTGCCAGCAGCTTAGTACGCGATTCCACAGATACGCAGTATTTT.

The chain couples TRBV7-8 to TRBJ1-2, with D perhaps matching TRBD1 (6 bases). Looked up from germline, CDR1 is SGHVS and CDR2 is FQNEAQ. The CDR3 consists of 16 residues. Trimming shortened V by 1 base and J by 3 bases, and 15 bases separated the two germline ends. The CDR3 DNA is TGTGCCAGCAGCTTAGAACAGGACAGAGCTTACTATGGCTACACCTTC. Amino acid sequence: CASSLEQDRAYYGYTF.

CDR3 in amino acids: CASSLGDRRGTEAFF. The CDR3 DNA sequence: TGTGCCAGCAGCTTGGGGGACAGGCGGGGGACTGAAGCTTTCTTT. J is TRBJ1-1 and V is TRBV7-2, with 8 bases fitting TRBD1. The CDR3 has 15 amino acids. Trimming cost V 3 bases and J 5 bases; bases outside gene matches: 8. Germline loops: CDR1 SGHTA, CDR2 FQGNSA.

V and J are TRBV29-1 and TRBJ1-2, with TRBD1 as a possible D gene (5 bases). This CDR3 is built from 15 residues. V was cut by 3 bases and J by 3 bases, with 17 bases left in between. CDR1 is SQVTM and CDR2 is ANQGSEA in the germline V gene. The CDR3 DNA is TGCAGCGTTGAGGGAGGGGCACTAACAGACTATGGCTACACCTTC. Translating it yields CSVEGGALTDYGYTF.

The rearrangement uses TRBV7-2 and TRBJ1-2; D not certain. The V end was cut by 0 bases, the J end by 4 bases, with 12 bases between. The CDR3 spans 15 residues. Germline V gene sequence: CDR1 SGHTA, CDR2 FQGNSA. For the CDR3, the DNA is TGTGCCAGCAGCTTAGCGAACCGGCTAGGCTATGGCTACACCTTC. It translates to CASSLANRLGYGYTF.

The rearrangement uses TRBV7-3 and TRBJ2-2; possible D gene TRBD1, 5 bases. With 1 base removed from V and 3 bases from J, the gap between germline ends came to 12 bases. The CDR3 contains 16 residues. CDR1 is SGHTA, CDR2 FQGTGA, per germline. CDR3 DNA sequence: TGTGCCAGCAGCTTAATCGCAGGGATGGACACCGGGGAGCTGTTTTTT. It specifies CASSLIAGMDTGELFF.

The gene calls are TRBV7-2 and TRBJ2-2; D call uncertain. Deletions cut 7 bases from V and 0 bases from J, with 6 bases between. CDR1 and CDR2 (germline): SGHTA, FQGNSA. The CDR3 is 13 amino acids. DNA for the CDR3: TGTGCCAGCACCCTCACGAACACCGGGGAGCTGTTTTTT. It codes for CASTLTNTGELFF.

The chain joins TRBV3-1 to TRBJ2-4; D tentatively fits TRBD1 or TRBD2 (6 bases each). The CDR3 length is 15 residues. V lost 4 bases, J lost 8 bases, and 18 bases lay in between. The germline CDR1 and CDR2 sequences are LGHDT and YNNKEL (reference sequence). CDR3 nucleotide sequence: TGTGCCAGCAGCCTAGAAGGACAGACGGGAGACATTCAGTACTTC. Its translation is CASSLEGQTGDIQYF.

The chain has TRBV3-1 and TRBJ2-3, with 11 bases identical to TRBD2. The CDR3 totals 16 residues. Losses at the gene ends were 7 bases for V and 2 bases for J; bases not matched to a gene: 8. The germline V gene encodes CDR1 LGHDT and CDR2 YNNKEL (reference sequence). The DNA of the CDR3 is TGTGCCAGCAAACGGGGACTAGCGGAGTACACAGATACGCAGTATTTT. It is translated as CASKRGLAEYTDTQYF.

The CDR3 sequence: CASTLDRGAETQYF. DNA of the CDR3: TGTGCCAGCACCTTGGACAGGGGTGCAGAGACCCAGTACTTC. V usage is TRBV2 and J usage is TRBJ2-5, with 9 bases that match TRBD1. Germline loops: CDR1 SNHLY, CDR2 FYNNEI. The junction had 7 bases not matched to a gene; V was cut back by 7 bases and J by 4 bases. The CDR3 sequence is 14 residues long.

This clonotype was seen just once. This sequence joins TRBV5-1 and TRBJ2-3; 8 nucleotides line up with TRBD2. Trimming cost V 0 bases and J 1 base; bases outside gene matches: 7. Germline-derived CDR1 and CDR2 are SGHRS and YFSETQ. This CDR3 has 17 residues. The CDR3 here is CASSLAVGGGRTDTQYF. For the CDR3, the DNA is TGCGCCAGCAGCTTGGCGGTTGGCGGGGGGCGCACAGATACGCAGTATTTT.

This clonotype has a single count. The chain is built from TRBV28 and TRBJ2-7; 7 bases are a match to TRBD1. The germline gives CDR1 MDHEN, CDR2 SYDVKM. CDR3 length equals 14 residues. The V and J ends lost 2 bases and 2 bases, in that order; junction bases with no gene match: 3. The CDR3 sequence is CASSLEGQPYEQYF. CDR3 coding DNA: TGTGCCAGCAGTTTAGAGGGACAGCCCTACGAGCAGTACTTC. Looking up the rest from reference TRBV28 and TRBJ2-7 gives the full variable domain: DVKVTQSSRYLVKRTGEKVFLECVQDMDHENMFWYRQDPGLGLRLIYFSYDVKMKEKGDIPEGYSVSREKKERFSLILESASTNQTSMYLCASSLEGQPYEQYFGPGTRLTVT.

The CDR3: CATSSDVDTETQYF. The CDR3, as DNA: TGTGCCACCAGCAGTGATGTGGACACAGAGACCCAGTACTTC. V and J are TRBV15 and TRBJ2-5, with TRBD1 as a possible D gene (5 bases). CDR3 length: 14 amino acids. Germline V gives CDR1 LNHNV, CDR2 YYDKDF (reference sequence). Between the trimmed V and J ends, which lost 3 bases and 4 bases, there was a span of 12 bases. The whole variable domain, remainder taken from reference TRBV15 and TRBJ2-5, is DAMVIQNPRYQVTQFGKPVTLSCSQTLNHNVMYWYQQKSSQAPKLLFHYYDKDFNNEADTPDNFQSRRPNTSFCFLDIRSPGLGDTAMYLCATSSDVDTETQYFGPGTRLLVL.

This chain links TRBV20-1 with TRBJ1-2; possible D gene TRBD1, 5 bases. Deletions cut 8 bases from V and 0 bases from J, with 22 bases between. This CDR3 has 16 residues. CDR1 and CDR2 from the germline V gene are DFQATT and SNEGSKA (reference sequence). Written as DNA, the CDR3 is TGCAGTACCAGCTTGCGGGTCATGACAGCTAACTATGGCTACACCTTC. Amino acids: CSTSLRVMTANYGYTF.

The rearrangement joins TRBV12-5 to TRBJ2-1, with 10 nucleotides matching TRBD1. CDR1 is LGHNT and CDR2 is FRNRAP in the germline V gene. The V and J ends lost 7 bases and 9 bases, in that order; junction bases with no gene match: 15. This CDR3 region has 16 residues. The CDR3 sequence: CASALRPDRGRSEQFF. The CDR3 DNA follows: TGTGCTAGTGCCCTTCGCCCTGACAGGGGGCGCAGTGAGCAGTTCTTC.

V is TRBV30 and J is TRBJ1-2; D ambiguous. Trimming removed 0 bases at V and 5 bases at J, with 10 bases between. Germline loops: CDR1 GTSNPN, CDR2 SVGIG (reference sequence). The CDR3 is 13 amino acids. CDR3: CAWSVGGTYGYTF. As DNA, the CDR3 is TGTGCCTGGAGTGTTGGCGGTACTTATGGCTACACCTTC.

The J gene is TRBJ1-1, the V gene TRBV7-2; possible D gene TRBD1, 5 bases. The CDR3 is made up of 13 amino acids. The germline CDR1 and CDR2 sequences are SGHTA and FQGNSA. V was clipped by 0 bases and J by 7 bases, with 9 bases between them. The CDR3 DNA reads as TGTGCCAGCAGCTTAGCGAGGGGCTTTGAAGCTTTCTTT. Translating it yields CASSLARGFEAFF.

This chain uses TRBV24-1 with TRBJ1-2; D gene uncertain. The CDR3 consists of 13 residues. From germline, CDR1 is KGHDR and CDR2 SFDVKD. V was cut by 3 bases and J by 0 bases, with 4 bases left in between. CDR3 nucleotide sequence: TGTGCCACCAGTGATGACCCTAACTATGGCTACACCTTC. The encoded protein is CATSDDPNYGYTF.

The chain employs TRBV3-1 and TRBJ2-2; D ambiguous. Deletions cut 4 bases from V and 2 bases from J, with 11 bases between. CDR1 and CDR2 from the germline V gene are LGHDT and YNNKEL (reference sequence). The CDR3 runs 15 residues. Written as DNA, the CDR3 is TGTGCCAGCAGCCTTCGAGATGGAAACACCGGGGAGCTGTTTTTT. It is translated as CASSLRDGNTGELFF.

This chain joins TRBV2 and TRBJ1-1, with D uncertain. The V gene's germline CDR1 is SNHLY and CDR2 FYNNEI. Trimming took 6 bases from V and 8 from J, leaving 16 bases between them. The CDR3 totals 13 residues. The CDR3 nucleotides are TGTGCCAGCAGGGACCTCTATGGCGGAGAAGCTTTCTTT. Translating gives CASRDLYGGEAFF.

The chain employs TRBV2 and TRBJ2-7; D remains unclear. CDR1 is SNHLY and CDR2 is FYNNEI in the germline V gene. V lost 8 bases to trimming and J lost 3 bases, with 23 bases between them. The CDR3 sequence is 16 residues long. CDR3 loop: CASRTVGQTRLYEQYF. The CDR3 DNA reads TGTGCCAGCCGAACGGTGGGCCAAACCCGCCTCTACGAGCAGTACTTC.

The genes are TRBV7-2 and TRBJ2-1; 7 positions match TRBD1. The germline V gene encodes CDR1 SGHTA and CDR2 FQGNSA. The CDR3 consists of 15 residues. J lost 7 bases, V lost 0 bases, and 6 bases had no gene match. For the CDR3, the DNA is TGTGCCAGCAGCTTAGCCAGGACAGGTTATAATGAGCAGTTCTTC. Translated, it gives CASSLARTGYNEQFF.

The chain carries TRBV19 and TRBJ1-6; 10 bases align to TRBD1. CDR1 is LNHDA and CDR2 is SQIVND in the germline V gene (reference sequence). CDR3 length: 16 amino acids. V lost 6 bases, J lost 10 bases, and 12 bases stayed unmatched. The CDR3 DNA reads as TGTGCCAGTAGCGATACAACCGGGACAGGGGCATCACCCCTCCACTTT. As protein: CASSDTTGTGASPLHF.

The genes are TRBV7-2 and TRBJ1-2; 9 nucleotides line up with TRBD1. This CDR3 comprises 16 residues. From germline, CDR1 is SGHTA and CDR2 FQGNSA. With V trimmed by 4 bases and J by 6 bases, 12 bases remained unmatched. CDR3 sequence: CASSSGQGLFVNGYTF. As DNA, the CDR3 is TGTGCCAGCAGCTCGGGACAGGGACTGTTCGTAAATGGCTACACCTTC.

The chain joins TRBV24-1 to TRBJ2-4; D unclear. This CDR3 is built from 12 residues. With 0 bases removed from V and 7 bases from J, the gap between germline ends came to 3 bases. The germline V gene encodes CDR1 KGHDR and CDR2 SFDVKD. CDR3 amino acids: CATSDLGNIQYF. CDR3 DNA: TGTGCCACCAGTGATTTGGGGAACATTCAGTACTTC.